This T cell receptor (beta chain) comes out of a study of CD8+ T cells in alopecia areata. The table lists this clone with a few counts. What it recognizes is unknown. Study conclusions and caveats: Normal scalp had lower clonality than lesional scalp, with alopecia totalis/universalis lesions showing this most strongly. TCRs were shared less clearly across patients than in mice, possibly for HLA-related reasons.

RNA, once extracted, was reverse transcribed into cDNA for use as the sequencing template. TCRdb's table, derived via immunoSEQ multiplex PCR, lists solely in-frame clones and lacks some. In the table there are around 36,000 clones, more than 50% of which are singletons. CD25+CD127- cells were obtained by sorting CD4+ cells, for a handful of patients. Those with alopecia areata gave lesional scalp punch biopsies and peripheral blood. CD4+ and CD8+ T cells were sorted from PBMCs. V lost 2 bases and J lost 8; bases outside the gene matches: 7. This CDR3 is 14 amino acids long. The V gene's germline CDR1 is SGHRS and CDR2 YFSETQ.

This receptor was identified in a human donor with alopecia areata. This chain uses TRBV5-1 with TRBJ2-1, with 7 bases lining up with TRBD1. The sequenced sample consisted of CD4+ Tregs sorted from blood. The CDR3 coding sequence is TGCGCCAGCAGCTTAGGACAGGATCTACATGAGCAGTTCTTC. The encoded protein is CASSLGQDLHEQFF.